The sample holds many counts of the clone carrying this TCR beta chain. The data are from a study of T cells in Graves' hyperthyroidism and ophthalmopathy. Amplification targeted TCR beta CDR3 regions from RNA transcripts. The HTBI primer set was used in a first-round RT-PCR of the TCR CDR3. One entry per CDR3 protein, called by TCRdb with MiXCR from the multiplex PCR reads. The data show about 260,000 distinct CDR3 sequences, with approximately 16% seen just once and around 30% held by the top ten. V lost 6 bases and J lost 1; bases outside the gene matches: 6. CDR1 is DFQATT and CDR2 is SNEGSKA in the germline V gene (reference sequence). This CDR3 spans 15 amino acids.

The sample taken for sequencing was blood. The receptor was derived from a woman between 18 and 30 years old with Graves' ophthalmopathy. The J gene is TRBJ1-5, the V gene TRBV20-1; 10 bases align to TRBD1. CDR3 bases: TGCAGTGCAGTCCGGGACAGGGGAAGCAATCAGCCCCAGCATTTT. Translating gives CSAVRDRGSNQPQHF.